This T cell receptor beta chain was sequenced during a study of response to subunit inactivated influenza vaccine. Regarding the study as a whole: Seasonal influenza vaccination, on each occasion, was suggested by the authors to recruit few new T cells.

This CDR3 has 14 residues. CDR1 MNHNS and CDR2 SASEGT come from the germline V gene. V was pared by 7 bases and J by 6 bases, with 16 bases between. TCRdb reanalysed the RT-PCR reads using MiXCR and keeps one entry per CDR3 protein. In the table there are hundreds of thousands of distinct CDR3 sequences, under 20% of which are singletons. About this clonotype itself: Its antigen is unknown.

The receptor's source is a man aged 45-65 years who received an inactivated influenza vaccine. This specimen was PBMCs from blood, taken more than 4 days after vaccination. The chain employs TRBV6-1 and TRBJ2-1; D remains ambiguous. This chain's CDR3 is CASNPQNLINEQFF. CDR3 DNA sequence: TGTGCCAGCAACCCACAGAATTTGATCAATGAGCAGTTCTTC.